This note documents a single TCR beta chain sequence. The length of the CDR3 is 15 residues. The ends were cut back, 5 bases at V and 5 bases at J, with 15 bases in the middle. Germline-derived CDR1 and CDR2 are SGHTA and FQGNSA. Clones were read by immunoSEQ multiplex PCR, and TCRdb kept only the in-frame ones, dropping some. The repertoire holds fewer than 350,000 clones, about nine tenths seen once, with 3.9% in the top ten. This record belongs to a study of blood T cell repertoires in COVID-19. Study as a whole: The cDNA or gDNA used as material had been derived from T cells, B-cell-depleted T cells, or PBMCs.

The chain has TRBV7-2 and TRBJ1-4; perhaps TRBD1 as D (5 bases). The sequence derives from a woman aged 60-70 years with COVID-19, enrolled during active disease. Material: peripheral blood. The DNA of the CDR3 is TGTGCCAGCAGCCGTGGGTCAGGGAGGAATGAAAAACTGTTTTTT. Translation: CASSRGSGRNEKLFF.